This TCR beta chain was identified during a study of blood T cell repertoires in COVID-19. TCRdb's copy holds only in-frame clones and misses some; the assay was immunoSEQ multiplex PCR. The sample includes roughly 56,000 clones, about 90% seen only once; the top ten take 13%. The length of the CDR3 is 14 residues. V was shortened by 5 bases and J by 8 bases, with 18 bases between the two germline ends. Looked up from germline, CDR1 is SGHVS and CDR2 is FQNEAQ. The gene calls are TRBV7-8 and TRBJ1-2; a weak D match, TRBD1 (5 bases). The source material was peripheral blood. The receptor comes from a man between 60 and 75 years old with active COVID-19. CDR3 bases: TGTGCCAGCAGCCTACTGACGGGGGGTGGCGGCTACACCTTC. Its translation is CASSLLTGGGGYTF.